Presented here are 24 T cell receptor beta chains from one specimen sequenced in a study of cytomegalovirus exposure and HLA in healthy donors. The primer mix had 60 Vbeta and 13 Jbeta primers. Profiling relied on immunoSEQ multiplex PCR, and the TCRdb table lists in-frame clones only, not all of them. The sample contains 99,000 or so clones, 79% of which appear only once. The source material was PBMCs. The receptors were gathered from a male donor in good health and CMV-seropositive.

The chain carries TRBV5-1 and TRBJ1-4; 10 bases line up with TRBD1. Unmatched junction bases numbered 2, after V lost 4 bases and J lost 5 bases. The CDR3 totals 14 residues. The germline gives CDR1 SGHRS, CDR2 YFSETQ. CDR3 protein: CASSPGQGNEKLFF. The CDR3 DNA follows: TGCGCCAGCAGCCCGGGACAGGGGAATGAAAAACTGTTTTTT.

The V call is TRBV7-9, the J call TRBJ2-1; D is unresolved. The CDR3 contains 13 residues. Germline CDR1 reads SEHNR; CDR2 reads FQNEAQ (reference sequence). With 5 bases removed from V and 10 bases from J, the gap between germline ends came to 15 bases. CDR3 sequence reads: CASSRISAHEQFF. The DNA for the CDR3 is TGTGCCAGCAGCCGTATCTCAGCGCACGAGCAGTTCTTC.

The V gene is TRBV7-3, the J gene TRBJ1-1; no clear D. The CDR3 consists of 13 residues. Germline-derived CDR1 and CDR2 are SGHTA and FQGTGA. V lost 2 bases and J lost 1, with 5 bases in between. This CDR3 is CASSLAGNTEAFF. The CDR3 nucleotides read TGTGCCAGCAGCTTAGCAGGGAACACTGAAGCTTTCTTT.

The chain employs TRBV7-2 and TRBJ2-7, with 7 bases matching TRBD1. This CDR3 spans 14 amino acids. Trimming cost V 5 bases and J 1 base; bases outside gene matches: 5. Germline lookup yields CDR1 SGHTA and CDR2 FQGNSA. CDR3 in amino acids: CASSTDRVSYEQYF. CDR3 DNA sequence: TGTGCCAGCAGCACAGACAGGGTGTCCTACGAGCAGTACTTC. Using reference TRBV7-2 and TRBJ2-7 for the parts outside the CDR3, the full variable domain is GAGVSQSPSNKVTEKGKDVELRCDPISGHTALYWYRQSLGQGLEFLIYFQGNSAPDKSGLPSDRFSAERTGGSVSTLTIQRTQQEDSAVYLCASSTDRVSYEQYFGPGTRLTVT.

J is TRBJ1-5 and V is TRBV6-5, with D possibly being TRBD1 (6 bases). The V end was cut by 6 bases, the J end by 6 bases, with 12 bases between. This CDR3 is 13 amino acids long. Germline V gene lookup returns CDR1 MNHEY and CDR2 SVGAGI. In nucleotides, the CDR3 is TGTGCCAGCAGACAGGGACGTAGTCAGCCCCAGCATTTT. It yields the protein CASRQGRSQPQHF.

A few counts support this clone. The chain recombines TRBV7-2 with TRBJ1-1, with TRBD1 matching 7 bases. Losses at the gene ends were 5 bases for V and 8 bases for J; bases not matched to a gene: 5. Looked up from germline, CDR1 is SGHTA and CDR2 is FQGNSA. The CDR3 runs 12 residues. The DNA of the CDR3 is TGTGCCAGCAGCCTCACAGGGGTGGAAGCTTTCTTT. Its translation is CASSLTGVEAFF.

The CDR3 sequence: CAWSLGRDEQYF. CDR3 nucleotides: TGTGCCTGGAGTTTGGGCAGGGACGAGCAGTACTTC. This sequence joins TRBV30 and TRBJ2-7, with D tentatively TRBD1 (5 bases). With 2 bases removed from V and 5 bases from J, the gap between germline ends came to 10 bases. This CDR3 comprises 12 residues. Germline V gives CDR1 GTSNPN, CDR2 SVGIG (reference sequence).

The chain joins TRBV5-4 to TRBJ2-7; 7 bases are a match to TRBD1. The CDR3 is 15 amino acids. Germline CDR1 is SGHNT and CDR2 is YYREEE (reference sequence). V lost 4 bases, J lost 1 base, and 8 bases stayed unmatched. DNA of the CDR3: TGTGCCAGCAGCACAAACCCACAGGGGTCCTACGAGCAGTACTTC. It codes for CASSTNPQGSYEQYF.

The V call is TRBV12-5, the J call TRBJ1-2, with D perhaps matching TRBD1 (6 bases). The CDR3 has 12 residues. V was trimmed by 7 bases and J by 8 bases, leaving 14 bases between them. Germline CDR1 reads LGHNT; CDR2 reads FRNRAP. CDR3 DNA: TGTGCTAGTGCCAGGGCAGGGGAAGGCTACACCTTC. It yields the protein CASARAGEGYTF.

CDR3 sequence (DNA): TGTGCCAGCAGCTTTGGGACTAGCGGGGCGTCATTGTTCTTC. The encoded protein is CASSFGTSGASLFF. J is TRBJ2-1 and V is TRBV7-2; TRBD2 agrees at 13 bases. The ends lost 3 bases at V and 15 bases at J; junction bases unmatched: 8. The CDR3 sequence is 14 residues long. Germline values: CDR1 SGHTA, CDR2 FQGNSA.

V usage is TRBV12-5 and J usage is TRBJ1-2, with D unresolved. The germline gives CDR1 LGHNT, CDR2 FRNRAP. V was shortened by 1 base and J by 9 bases, with 9 bases between the two germline ends. CDR3 length: 12 residues. CDR3 DNA: TGTGCTAGTGGTTTGGGACGGAGCAGCTACACCTTC. Amino acids: CASGLGRSSYTF.

This clone was detected only once. The chain uses TRBV18 and TRBJ2-7; 11 bases map to TRBD1. The germline CDR1 and CDR2 sequences are KGHSH and LQKENI. V lost 3 bases, J lost 4 bases, and 2 bases stayed unmatched. This CDR3 is built from 14 residues. The CDR3 region is CASSPGQGAYEQYF. DNA of the CDR3: TGTGCCAGCTCACCTGGACAGGGGGCTTACGAGCAGTACTTC.

The sample holds a few counts of this clone. The CDR3 coding sequence is TGTGCCAGCAGCCAAGATCTGGGTCAGGGTCCCCAGCATTTT. This sequence encodes CASSQDLGQGPQHF. The chain has TRBV4-2 and TRBJ1-5; D perhaps matches TRBD1 (5 bases). There are 14 residues in the CDR3. Germline CDR1 reads LGHNA; CDR2 reads YNFKEQ. Between the trimmed V and J ends, which lost 0 bases and 10 bases, there was a span of 13 bases.

This clone was observed a handful of times. The V gene is TRBV5-1, the J gene TRBJ2-7; D possibly corresponds to TRBD2 (6 bases). CDR1 is SGHRS and CDR2 is YFSETQ in the germline V gene. Trimming shortened V by 1 base and J by 3 bases, and 11 bases separated the two germline ends. CDR3 length: 14 residues. The CDR3 protein is CASSLTEGDYEQYF. The CDR3 nucleotides are TGCGCCAGCAGCTTGACGGAGGGCGACTACGAGCAGTACTTC.

The chain combines TRBV11-2 with TRBJ1-2, with D possibly TRBD1 on 6 matching bases. CDR1 is SGHAT and CDR2 is FQNNGV in the germline V gene. The CDR3 is made up of 15 amino acids. The V end was cut by 2 bases, the J end by 2 bases, with 12 bases between. CDR3 bases: TGTGCCAGCAGCTTATTAACAGGGTGGAACTATGGCTACACCTTC. Translating gives CASSLLTGWNYGYTF.

The rearrangement joins TRBV11-2 to TRBJ1-1; 7 bases line up with TRBD1. Germline V lookup: CDR1 SGHAT, CDR2 FQNNGV. This CDR3 comprises 14 residues. With 0 bases clipped from V and 6 bases from J, the junction kept 4 bases outside the gene matches. CDR3 nucleotides: TGTGCCAGCAGCTTAGAAGACAGGGCCGCTGAAGCTTTCTTT. Its translation is CASSLEDRAAEAFF.

CDR3 sequence reads: CASSQLETQYF. Written as DNA, the CDR3 is TGTGCCAGCTCCCAATTGGAGACCCAGTACTTC. The rearrangement joins TRBV18 to TRBJ2-5; D unresolved. V was cut by 6 bases and J by 5 bases, with 7 bases left in between. CDR3 length equals 11 residues. In germline, CDR1 is KGHSH, CDR2 LQKENI.

V and J are TRBV7-2 and TRBJ2-5; 9 bases line up with TRBD1. The CDR3 runs to 14 residues. The germline gives CDR1 SGHTA, CDR2 FQGNSA. Trimming at V came to 3 bases and at J to 5 bases, leaving 4 bases not matched to a gene. Here the CDR3 reads CASSLTGGGETQYF. The CDR3 DNA reads TGTGCCAGCAGCTTGACAGGGGGGGGCGAGACCCAGTACTTC.

The chain joins TRBV7-2 to TRBJ2-3, with 7 positions matching TRBD1. J was trimmed by 6 bases and V by 5 bases; bases with no gene match: 2. The germline V gene has CDR1 SGHTA and CDR2 FQGNSA. The CDR3 has 12 amino acids. The CDR3 nucleotides are TGTGCCAGCAGCCGAGGGGGCGATACGCAGTATTTT. Protein: CASSRGGDTQYF.

The chain links TRBV19 to TRBJ1-1; 7 nucleotides align to TRBD1. J lost 10 bases, V lost 4 bases, and 6 bases had no gene match. This CDR3 is 12 amino acids long. CDR1 and CDR2 from the germline V gene are LNHDA and SQIVND (reference sequence). The CDR3 reads CASSRGTAGAFF. The CDR3 DNA is TGTGCCAGTAGTAGGGGGACAGCCGGAGCTTTCTTT.

This clone was seen a handful of times. The chain couples TRBV7-9 to TRBJ1-5, with 9 bases identical to TRBD1. This CDR3 contains 14 residues. The V gene end was trimmed by 5 bases and the J gene end by 5 bases; junction bases not matched to a gene: 4. CDR1 is SEHNR, CDR2 FQNEAQ, per germline (reference sequence). The CDR3 loop reads CASSVGTGHQPQHF. CDR3 nucleotides: TGTGCCAGCAGCGTGGGGACAGGGCATCAGCCCCAGCATTTT.

V and J are TRBV30 and TRBJ1-1; maybe TRBD1 (6 bases). This CDR3 contains 14 residues. The ends were cut back, 4 bases at V and 0 bases at J, with 12 bases in the middle. Germline V gives CDR1 GTSNPN, CDR2 SVGIG (reference sequence). CDR3 sequence (DNA): TGTGCCTGGACCTATGACAGGCTGAACACTGAAGCTTTCTTT. Translating it yields CAWTYDRLNTEAFF.

The chain links TRBV19 to TRBJ1-2, with 8 nucleotides matching TRBD1. CDR1 LNHDA and CDR2 SQIVND come from the germline V gene (reference sequence). The CDR3 covers 13 residues. V lost 5 bases and J lost 8; bases outside the gene matches: 7. The CDR3 DNA is TGTGCCAGTAGTCCCCAGGACAGGGAGGGCTACACCTTC. This sequence encodes CASSPQDREGYTF.

J is TRBJ1-4 and V is TRBV30, with D possibly TRBD1 on 6 matching bases. Between the trimmed V and J ends, which lost 4 bases and 10 bases, there was a span of 25 bases. This CDR3 comprises 16 residues. Germline lookup yields CDR1 GTSNPN and CDR2 SVGIG (reference sequence). This chain's CDR3 is CAWKGGPTYVGGKLFF. The CDR3 DNA follows: TGTGCCTGGAAAGGGGGACCGACTTACGTGGGCGGAAAACTGTTTTTT.